Below, 5 T cell receptor beta chains from the same sample are listed, as sequenced in a study of cytomegalovirus exposure and HLA in healthy donors. The method was immunoSEQ multiplex PCR; TCRdb's version includes in-frame clones alone and lacks a portion of them. Seen here are about 130,000 clones, approximately 91% observed once, and the top ten hold about 2%. Sequencing was performed on PBMCs. The receptors shown here come from a woman under 30 in good health and CMV-seronegative.

This clone was counted once. CDR3 in amino acids: CAWSVIGSRGNEQFF. CDR3 nucleotide sequence: TGTGCCTGGAGTGTTATCGGGAGTAGGGGAAATGAGCAGTTCTTC. The chain is built from TRBV30 and TRBJ2-1; D possibly corresponds to TRBD2 (6 bases). The germline gives CDR1 GTSNPN, CDR2 SVGIG (reference sequence). Trimming took off 0 bases at V and 7 bases at J, with 16 bases between the two ends. CDR3 length equals 15 residues.

The genes are TRBV30 and TRBJ1-2; D is unclear. Trimming pared 8 bases from V and 1 base from J, leaving 14 bases between. Germline V CDR1 and CDR2: GTSNPN, SVGIG (reference sequence). The CDR3 spans 13 residues. The CDR3 loop reads CAGLPTGNYGYTF. CDR3 in DNA: TGTGCCGGATTACCGACGGGTAACTATGGCTACACCTTC.

Of note for this clone: At one of its ends the junction is not consistent with the germline gene, which may arise from a read error. The rearrangement links TRBV7-2 to TRBJ2-5, with 10 nucleotides matching TRBD2. Germline CDR1 SGHTA, CDR2 FQGNSA. The CDR3 totals 12 residues. The CDR3 bases are TGTGCCAGCAGATTAGCGGGGGGGACCCAGTACTTC. It yields the protein CASRLAGGTQYF.

In its sample, this clone is medium-sized (0.01 to 0.1%). The chain has TRBV6-4 and TRBJ2-1, with 11 bases aligning to TRBD1. The CDR3 spans 15 residues. Germline lookup yields CDR1 MRHNA and CDR2 SNTAGT. J gave up 6 bases and V 0 bases, and 1 base lay outside the gene matches. Written as DNA, the CDR3 is TGTGCCAGCAGTGACTCCGGGACAGGGGGCAATGAGCAGTTCTTC. This translates into CASSDSGTGGNEQFF.

The chain has TRBV5-4 and TRBJ2-6; possible D gene TRBD1, 5 bases. Germline V gives CDR1 SGHNT, CDR2 YYREEE (reference sequence). The CDR3 length is 17 residues. Trimming stripped 3 bases from V and 0 bases from J, with 13 bases between. This chain's CDR3 is CASSSQGSGSGANVLTF. The CDR3 DNA follows: TGTGCCAGCAGCTCGCAGGGTTCAGGCTCTGGGGCCAACGTCCTGACTTTC.